The TCR beta chain described here comes from a study of CD8 T cells in ankylosing spondylitis. Broader study findings: Peripheral blood samples showed relatively rare disease-linked clones, and these clones were CD8+. Seemingly characteristic of ankylosing spondylitis blood was a TCR beta motif consisting of under ten highly homologous variants.

CDR3 length: 14 amino acids. Looked up from germline, CDR1 is LGHDT and CDR2 is YNNKEL (reference sequence). V was trimmed by 4 bases and J by 4 bases, leaving 13 bases between them. Of note for this clonotype: Its matching antigen is unknown.

Quantitative 5'-RACE with molecular barcodes generated TCR beta libraries. TCRdb re-called the 5' RACE reads with MiXCR, one entry per CDR3 protein. The sample contains about 120,000 distinct CDR3 sequences, approximately 13% of which appear only once. The chain is built from TRBV3-1 and TRBJ1-1; no clear D gene. This TCR was sampled from a female donor with ankylosing spondylitis or in good health (not recorded which). The material sequenced was blood, either unsorted or a sorted T cell fraction (not recorded which). CDR3 in DNA: TGTGCCAGCAGCCCAAGTGACAAGGCCACTGAAGCTTTCTTT. This gives the protein CASSPSDKATEAFF.